This TCR beta chain was recorded in a study of beta chain features in type 1 diabetes. Regarding the study as a whole: No resolution was reached here on whether HLA type influences TCRB rearrangement. Lower insertion and higher deletion counts appeared at VDJ junctions in type 1 diabetes patients. Shorter templates might be favored by PCR, and equally so in patients and in controls.

Every isolated RNA sample was fully reverse transcribed, so sequencing captured expressed TCRB transcripts. Here immunoSEQ multiplex PCR was the method, and the copy in TCRdb shows in-frame clones only, minus some. This sample has fewer than 350,000 clones, with around a fifth found just once. V shed 10 bases and J shed 2 bases, with 15 bases lying between them. The V gene's germline CDR1 is SGHVS and CDR2 FQNEAQ. The CDR3 consists of 15 residues. Sorting of CD4+ naive, central memory, regulatory and stem cell-like memory cells was performed via CD45RO/CCR7/CD25/CD127/CD95/CD27. Remarks on this clone: Its antigen is not known.

This clonotype originated in a woman in her late teens or twenties in good health. Material: naive CD4+ T cells from blood. The gene calls are TRBV7-8 and TRBJ1-6, with D possibly TRBD1 on 5 matching bases. The CDR3 nucleotides are TGTGCCACCCGAAGGGGCGGTCCCTATAATTCACCCCTCCACTTT. Its protein product is CATRRGGPYNSPLHF.